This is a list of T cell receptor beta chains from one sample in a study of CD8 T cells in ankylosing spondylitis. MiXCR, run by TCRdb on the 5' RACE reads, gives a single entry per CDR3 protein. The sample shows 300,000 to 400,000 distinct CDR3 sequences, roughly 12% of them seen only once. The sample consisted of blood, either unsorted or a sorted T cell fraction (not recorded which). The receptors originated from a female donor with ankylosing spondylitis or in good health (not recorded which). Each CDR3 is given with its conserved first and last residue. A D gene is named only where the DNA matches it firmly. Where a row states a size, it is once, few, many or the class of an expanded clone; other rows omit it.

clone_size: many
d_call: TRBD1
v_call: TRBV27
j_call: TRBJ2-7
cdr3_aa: CASSPDRGPYEQYF
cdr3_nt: TGTGCCAGCAGTCCGGACAGGGGGCCCTACGAGCAGTACTTC

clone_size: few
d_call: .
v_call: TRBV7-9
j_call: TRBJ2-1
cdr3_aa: CASSPSGTRAYNEQFF
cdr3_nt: TGTGCCAGCAGCCCGTCCGGGACCCGAGCCTACAATGAGCAGTTCTTC

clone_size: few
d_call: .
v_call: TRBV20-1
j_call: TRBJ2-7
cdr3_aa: CSVAPLQGGNEQYF
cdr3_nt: TGCAGTGTCGCCCCACTCCAGGGTGGGAACGAGCAGTACTTC

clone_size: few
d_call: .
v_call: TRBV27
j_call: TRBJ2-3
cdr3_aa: CASSHPRGGTDTQYF
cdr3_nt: TGTGCCAGCAGTCACCCGCGGGGAGGCACAGATACGCAGTATTTT

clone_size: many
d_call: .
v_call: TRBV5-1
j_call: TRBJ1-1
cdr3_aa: CASSLPRSGMDTEAFF
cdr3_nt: TGCGCCAGCAGCTTGCCGCGCAGTGGAATGGACACTGAAGCTTTCTTT

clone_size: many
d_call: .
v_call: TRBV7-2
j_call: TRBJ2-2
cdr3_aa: CASSTRVSGELFF
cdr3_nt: TGTGCCAGCAGCACCCGCGTGTCCGGGGAGCTGTTTTTT

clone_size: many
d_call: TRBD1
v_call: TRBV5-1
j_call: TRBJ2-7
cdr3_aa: CASSLGQEYYEQYF
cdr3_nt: TGCGCCAGCAGCTTAGGACAGGAATACTACGAGCAGTACTTC

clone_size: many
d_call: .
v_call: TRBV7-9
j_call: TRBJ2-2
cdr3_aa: CASSLPNGELFF
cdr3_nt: TGTGCCAGCAGCTTGCCCAACGGGGAGCTGTTTTTT

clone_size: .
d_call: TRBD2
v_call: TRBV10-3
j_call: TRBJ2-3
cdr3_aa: CAIRLMTSGSTDTQYF
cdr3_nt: TGTGCCATCAGATTAATGACTAGCGGTAGCACAGATACGCAGTATTTT

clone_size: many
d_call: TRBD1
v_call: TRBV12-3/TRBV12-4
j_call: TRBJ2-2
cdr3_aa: CASSPSPGQGAGELFF
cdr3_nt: TGTGCCAGCAGTCCGTCACCGGGACAGGGGGCCGGGGAGCTGTTTTTT

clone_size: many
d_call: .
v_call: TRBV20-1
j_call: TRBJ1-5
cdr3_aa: CSASPPQSNQPQHF
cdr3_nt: TGCAGTGCTAGTCCCCCACAGTCCAATCAGCCCCAGCATTTT

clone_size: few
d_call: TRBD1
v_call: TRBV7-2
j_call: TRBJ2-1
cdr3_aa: CASSHDRVSYNEQFF
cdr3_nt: TGTGCCAGCAGCCACGACAGGGTCTCCTACAATGAGCAGTTCTTC

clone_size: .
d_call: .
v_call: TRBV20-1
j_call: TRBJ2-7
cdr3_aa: CSARDQIQNYEQYF
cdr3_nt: TGCAGTGCTAGAGATCAGATACAGAACTACGAGCAGTACTTC

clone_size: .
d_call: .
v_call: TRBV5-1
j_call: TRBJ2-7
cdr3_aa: CASSLTGSSYKQYF
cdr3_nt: TGCGCCAGCAGCTTAACAGGGAGCTCCTACAAGCAGTACTTC

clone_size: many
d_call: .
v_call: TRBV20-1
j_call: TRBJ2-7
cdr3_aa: CSASRMTVDEQYF
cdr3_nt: TGCAGTGCTAGTCGAATGACAGTCGACGAGCAGTACTTC

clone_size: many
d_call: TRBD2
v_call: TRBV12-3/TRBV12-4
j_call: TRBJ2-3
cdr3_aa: CASSLARSGRATDTQYF
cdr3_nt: TGTGCCAGCAGTTTAGCGAGGAGCGGGAGGGCCACAGATACGCAGTATTTT

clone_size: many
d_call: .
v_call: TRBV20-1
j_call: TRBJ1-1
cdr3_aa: CSARNGRDTEAFF
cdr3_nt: TGCAGTGCTAGAAATGGTAGGGACACTGAAGCTTTCTTT

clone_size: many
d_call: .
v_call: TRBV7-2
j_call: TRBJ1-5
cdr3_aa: CASSQTGLDQPQHF
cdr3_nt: TGTGCCAGCAGCCAGACAGGTTTGGATCAGCCCCAGCATTTT

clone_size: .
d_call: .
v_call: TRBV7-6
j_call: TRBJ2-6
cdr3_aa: CASSSLALGGANVLTF
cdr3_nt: TGTGCCAGCAGCTCCTTAGCCCTCGGGGGGGCCAACGTCCTGACTTTC

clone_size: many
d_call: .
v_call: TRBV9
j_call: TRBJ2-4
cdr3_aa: CASSVEGFGGYRYF
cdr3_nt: TGTGCCAGCAGCGTAGAGGGGTTTGGGGGGTACAGGTACTTC

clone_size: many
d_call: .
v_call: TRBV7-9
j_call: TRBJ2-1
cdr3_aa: CASSFDGSSYNEQFF
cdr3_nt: TGCGCCAGCAGCTTCGACGGGAGCTCCTACAATGAGCAGTTCTTC

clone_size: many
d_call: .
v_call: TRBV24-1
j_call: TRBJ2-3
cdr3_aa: CATSVAGDLTDTQYF
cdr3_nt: TGTGCCACCAGTGTCGCAGGGGACCTCACAGATACGCAGTATTTT

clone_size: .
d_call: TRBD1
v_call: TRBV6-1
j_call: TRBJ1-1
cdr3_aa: CASRGQGTFWNTEAFF
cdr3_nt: TGTGCCAGCAGGGGACAGGGAACTTTTTGGAACACTGAAGCTTTCTTT

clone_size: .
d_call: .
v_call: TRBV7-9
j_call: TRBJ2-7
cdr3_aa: CASSLSLGPDLRWEQYF
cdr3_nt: TGTGCCAGCAGCTTATCTCTGGGGCCGGACCTCCGATGGGAGCAGTACTTC

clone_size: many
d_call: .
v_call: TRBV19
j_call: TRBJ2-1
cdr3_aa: CASSISGPRGNEQFF
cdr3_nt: TGTGCCAGTAGTATAAGCGGCCCACGGGGGAATGAGCAGTTCTTC

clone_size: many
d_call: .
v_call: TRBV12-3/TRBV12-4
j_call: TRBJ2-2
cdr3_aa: CASSFGTGELFF
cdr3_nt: TGTGCCAGCAGTTTTGGTACCGGGGAGCTGTTTTTT

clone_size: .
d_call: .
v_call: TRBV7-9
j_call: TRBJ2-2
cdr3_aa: CASSHPGGGLTGELFF
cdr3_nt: TGTGCCAGCAGCCACCCCGGAGGCGGGCTGACCGGGGAGCTGTTTTTT

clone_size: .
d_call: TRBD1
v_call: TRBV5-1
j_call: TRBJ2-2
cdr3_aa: CASSVLGQGAAGELFF
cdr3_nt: TGCGCCAGCAGCGTTCTGGGACAGGGGGCGGCCGGGGAGCTGTTTTTT